This T cell receptor beta chain is from a study of T cells after yellow fever vaccination. In the study overall: Fractions containing few cells were prepared with SMART-Seq v4 Ultra Low Input. Overall study findings and caveats: On re-exposure, the response was weaker but peaked faster, at day 5 versus 15. Most primary-vaccination clones recurred post-booster (around 95% CD4, 88% CD8).

Points on this clonotype: Antigen specificity is unknown. Mismatch with germline at one junction end may stem from a read error.

TCRdb analysed the 5' RACE reads with MiXCR anew, one entry per CDR3 protein. In the table there are about 360,000 distinct CDR3 sequences, about 6% of which are singletons. This receptor was obtained from a man aged 25 to 45 who received the YFV17D yellow fever vaccine. Sequenced here: PBMCs, sampled 5 days after the yellow fever booster vaccination.

The CDR3 sequence: CASGPPAQPTNF. The CDR3 bases are TGCGCCAGCGGCCCCCCCGCACAGCCGACTAACTTC. The chain recombines TRBV23-1 with TRBJ2-7; a possible D gene is TRBD2 (5 bases). TRBV23-1 is recorded as an ORF, its role being uncertain. The CDR3 consists of 12 residues.